This is a list of T cell receptor beta chains from one sample in a study of cytomegalovirus exposure and HLA in healthy donors. Sequencing used immunoSEQ multiplex PCR; TCRdb keeps in-frame clones, though not all of them. The sample includes roughly 220,000 clones, roughly 88% seen only once; the top ten take over 13%. Sequenced: PBMCs. The receptors come from a woman in her twenties or thirties in good health and CMV-seropositive. Each CDR3 is given with its conserved first and last residue. A D gene is named only where the DNA matches it firmly. Where a row states a size, it is once, few, many or the class of an expanded clone; other rows omit it.

TRBV27	once	.	TRBJ1-5	CASRRGGNQPQHF	TGTGCCAGCAGAAGAGGGGGCAATCAGCCCCAGCATTTT
TRBV7-2	.	TRBD1	TRBJ1-5	CASSSDRVGQPQHF	TGTGCCAGCAGCTCCGACAGGGTAGGTCAGCCCCAGCATTTT
TRBV6-4	.	.	TRBJ2-1	CASSDSETSSYNEQFF	TGTGCCAGCAGTGACTCTGAGACCAGCTCCTACAATGAGCAGTTCTTC
TRBV18	.	TRBD1	TRBJ2-1	CASSPPDRGTDNEQFF	TGTGCCAGCTCACCACCTGACAGGGGGACGGACAATGAGCAGTTCTTC
TRBV29-1	once	.	TRBJ2-2	CSVEGWQGGAGELFF	TGCAGCGTTGAAGGTTGGCAGGGTGGCGCCGGGGAGCTGTTTTTT
TRBV4-1	.	TRBD1	TRBJ1-1	CASSQVGQANTEAFF	TGCGCCAGCAGCCAAGTAGGACAGGCGAACACTGAAGCTTTCTTT
TRBV6-1	.	TRBD1	TRBJ2-2	CASRQGGETGELFF	TGTGCCAGCAGACAGGGGGGAGAAACCGGGGAGCTGTTTTTT
TRBV29-1	few	.	TRBJ1-2	CSVEDLLGGYTF	TGCAGCGTTGAAGATCTTCTGGGAGGCTACACCTTC
TRBV15	.	.	TRBJ2-2	CATSRDGKPNTGELFF	TGTGCCACCAGCAGAGACGGTAAACCGAACACCGGGGAGCTGTTTTTT
TRBV29-1	.	.	TRBJ1-1	CSATRLNTEAFF	TGCAGCGCCACCCGTCTGAACACTGAAGCTTTCTTT
TRBV27	.	.	TRBJ2-1	CASSPMDQNEQFF	TGTGCCAGCAGTCCCATGGACCAGAATGAGCAGTTCTTC
TRBV15	once	.	TRBJ1-5	CATSSYWNQPQHF	TGTGCCACCAGCAGTTATTGGAATCAGCCCCAGCATTTT
TRBV27	.	TRBD2	TRBJ2-1	CASSLPGLAGGYEQFF	TGTGCCAGCAGTTTACCTGGACTAGCGGGAGGCTATGAGCAGTTCTTC
TRBV7-2	.	TRBD2	TRBJ2-5	CASSSPSSGKETQYF	TGTGCCAGCAGCTCGCCCTCTAGCGGGAAAGAGACCCAGTACTTC
TRBV28	.	.	TRBJ2-3	CASSLEQASTDTQYF	TGTGCCAGCAGCTTGGAGCAGGCTAGCACAGATACGCAGTATTTT
TRBV5-1	.	TRBD1	TRBJ1-5	CASSLAGDRAQPQHF	TGCGCCAGCAGCTTGGCCGGTGACAGGGCCCAGCCCCAGCATTTT
TRBV18	.	.	TRBJ1-2	CASSPTGTDYGYTF	TGTGCCAGCTCACCGACTGGGACCGACTATGGCTACACCTTC
TRBV2	.	.	TRBJ2-2	CASRKSSTTQDHTGELFF	TGTGCCAGCAGAAAATCCTCGACTACCCAGGACCACACCGGGGAGCTGTTTTTT
TRBV29-1	once	.	TRBJ2-5	CSAEGPGQETQYF	TGCAGCGCCGAGGGGCCAGGACAAGAGACCCAGTACTTC
TRBV7-9	.	.	TRBJ2-1	CASSSPIPRSYNEQFF	TGTGCCAGCAGCTCACCCATTCCTCGTTCCTACAATGAGCAGTTCTTC
TRBV5-1	.	.	TRBJ2-4	CASSPPPTGQAKNIQYF	TGCGCCAGCAGCCCACCCCCGACAGGACAAGCCAAAAACATTCAGTACTTC
TRBV30	.	.	TRBJ1-5	CAWSLDSNQPQHF	TGTGCCTGGAGTCTAGATAGCAATCAGCCCCAGCATTTT
TRBV11-2	.	.	TRBJ1-2	CASSFLEGFGGYTF	TGTGCCAGCAGCTTTTTGGAGGGATTTGGTGGCTACACCTTC